The clone carrying this TCR beta chain was picked up many times. Its target is not known. The germline gene is not matched at one end of the junction; a read error may be the cause. Via MiXCR, TCRdb re-called the 5' RACE reads, giving one row per CDR3 protein. The profile shows about 33,000 distinct CDR3 sequences, around 21% of them singletons. The entry originates in a study of T-cell memory formation after mild COVID-19. Germline values: CDR1 SEHNR, CDR2 FQNEAQ (reference sequence). The CDR3 extends over 13 amino acids. Overall study results and limits: There were some responding clones in pre-infection memory, which suggested that cross-reactive memory had joined. Contracting CD4+ clones lay largely in CM and EM, with CD8+ ones residing in EMRA. There was a balanced CD4/CD8 profile in clones contracting day 15 to 85, and later expanders leaned CD4+.

Material for sequencing was PBMCs or a T cell subset sorted from them (not recorded which). The clonotype originates from an adult who had mild COVID-19 (a few samples of this study predate the infection). Cell type and time point are not known. The chain recombines TRBV7-9 with TRBJ2-4; TRBD2 aligns across 8 bases. The CDR3 loop is CASTLAGTGIQYF. The DNA of the CDR3 is TGTGCCAGCACCTTAGCGGGAACTGGTATTCAGTACTTC.